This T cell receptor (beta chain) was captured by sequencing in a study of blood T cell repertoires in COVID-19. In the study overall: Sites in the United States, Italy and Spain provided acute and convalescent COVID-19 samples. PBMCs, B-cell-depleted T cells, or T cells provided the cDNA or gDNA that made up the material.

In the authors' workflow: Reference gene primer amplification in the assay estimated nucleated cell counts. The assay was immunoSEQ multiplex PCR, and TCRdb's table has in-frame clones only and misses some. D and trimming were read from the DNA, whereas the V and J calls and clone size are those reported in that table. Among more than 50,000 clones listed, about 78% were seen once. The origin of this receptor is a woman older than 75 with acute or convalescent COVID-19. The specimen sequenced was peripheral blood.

This CDR3 reads CASSPPGGQPQHF. Here the CDR3 DNA reads TGTGCCAGCAGTCCCCCCGGAGGTCAGCCCCAGCATTTT. This chain connects TRBV27 to TRBJ1-5, with D unresolved. Per germline, CDR1 MNHEY and CDR2 SMNVEV (reference sequence). With 5 bases removed from V and 6 bases from J, the gap between germline ends came to 11 bases. The CDR3 runs 13 residues.